This T cell receptor beta chain was profiled in a study of T cell repertoires in cytomegalovirus infection. As for the study in general: Indications came from public TCR beta signatures; they pointed to CMV infection and to a matching HLA type.

In the case of this clonotype: As yet, its antigen is unknown.

The V and J ends lost 5 bases and 0 bases respectively, with 14 bases between them. This CDR3 region has 16 residues. CDR1 and CDR2 (germline): SNHLY, FYNNEI. TCRdb used MiXCR to reprocess the reads, holding one entry per CDR3 protein. The sample contains about 830,000 distinct CDR3 sequences, about 31% of which appear only once. This rearrangement joins TRBV2 to TRBJ2-1; D gene unclear. This clonotype was sampled from a human donor in good health (CMV status not recorded). Some clones in this sample may be carry-over from other donors' samples. Sequences were derived from cultured CD8+ T cells from PBMCs, sampled from culture after CMV antigen stimulation. This CDR3 reads CASSLYPPSSYNEQFF. DNA of the CDR3: TGTGCCAGCAGTCTCTATCCACCGAGCTCCTACAATGAGCAGTTCTTC.